The entry below gives a single TCR beta chain sequence along with its context. The ends were cut back, 1 base at V and 8 bases at J, with 8 bases in the middle. The CDR3 contains 12 residues. The sample comes from a study of blood T cell repertoires in COVID-19. Study information: Samples representing acute and convalescent COVID-19 were sourced from the United States, Italy and Spain.

The method was immunoSEQ multiplex PCR; TCRdb's version includes in-frame clones alone and lacks a portion of them. Seen here are about 210,000 clones, 80% to 90% observed once, and the top ten hold 7% to 9%. Material for sequencing was PBMCs or T cells enriched from blood (not recorded which). The V call is TRBV12-3 or TRBV12-4, the J call TRBJ1-2, with D tentatively TRBD1 (5 bases). This sequence was found in a man in his thirties or forties in a cohort exposed to, infected with or recovered from COVID-19 (not recorded which). The CDR3 region is CASSLEAGGYTF. CDR3 DNA sequence: TGTGCCAGCAGTTTAGAGGCAGGGGGCTACACCTTC.